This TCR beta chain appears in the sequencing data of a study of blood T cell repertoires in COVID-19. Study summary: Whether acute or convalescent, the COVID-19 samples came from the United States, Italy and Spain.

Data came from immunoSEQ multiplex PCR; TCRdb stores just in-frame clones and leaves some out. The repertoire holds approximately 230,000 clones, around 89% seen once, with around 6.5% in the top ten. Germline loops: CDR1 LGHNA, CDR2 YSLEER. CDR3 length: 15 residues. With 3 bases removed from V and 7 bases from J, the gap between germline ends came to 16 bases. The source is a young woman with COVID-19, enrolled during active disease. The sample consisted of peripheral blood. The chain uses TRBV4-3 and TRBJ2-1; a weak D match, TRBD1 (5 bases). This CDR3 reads CASSQGSGKGNEQFF. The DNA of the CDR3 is TGCGCCAGCAGCCAGGGCTCTGGGAAGGGGAATGAGCAGTTCTTC.